Below are 10 T cell receptor beta chains sequenced from a single sample in a study of CD8+ T cells in alopecia areata. After isolation, RNA underwent reverse transcription to generate cDNA as the sequencing template. Clones were sequenced by immunoSEQ multiplex PCR, and TCRdb holds only the in-frame ones, with some missing. Of 170,000 or so clones listed, roughly 65% are singletons. Stated treatment: oral pan-JAK inhibitor, 5-10 mg twice daily. Sample: CD4+ T cells sorted from blood, taken at week 4, from a patient treated with tofacitinib. Receptors originate from a human donor with alopecia areata.

This chain joins TRBV2 and TRBJ2-5, with 11 bases aligning to TRBD2. V lost 3 bases to trimming and J lost 4 bases; unmatched junction nucleotides: 4. There are 15 residues in the CDR3. The germline V gene encodes CDR1 SNHLY and CDR2 FYNNEI. The CDR3 sequence: CASSDASGGSETQYF. The CDR3 DNA is TGTGCCAGCAGTGACGCTAGCGGGGGGTCAGAGACCCAGTACTTC.

The rearrangement links TRBV11-2 to TRBJ2-4; TRBD1 or TRBD2 may be the D gene (5 bases each). The CDR3 consists of 14 residues. Germline V gene lookup returns CDR1 SGHAT and CDR2 FQNNGV. The V gene lost 5 bases and the J gene lost 9 bases, with 17 bases spanning the gap. The CDR3 coding sequence is TGTGCCAGCAGCCCCATGGCGACAGCGGTCATTCAGTACTTC. Its protein product is CASSPMATAVIQYF.

This chain connects TRBV4-2 to TRBJ2-5; D remains unclear. Germline CDR1 and CDR2: LGHNA and YNFKEQ. The CDR3 has 12 residues. V was cut by 0 bases and J by 5 bases, with 4 bases left in between. In DNA, the CDR3 is TGTGCCAGCAGCCAAGATAAGGAGACCCAGTACTTC. This translates into CASSQDKETQYF.

This clone showed up just a few times. Here the CDR3 reads CSVETSGGAVDEQFF. DNA of the CDR3: TGCAGCGTGGAGACTAGCGGGGGGGCCGTAGATGAGCAGTTCTTC. This sequence joins TRBV29-1 and TRBJ2-1; TRBD2 matches 14 bases. CDR3 length: 15 residues. Germline lookup yields CDR1 SQVTM and CDR2 ANQGSEA. V lost 6 bases and J lost 8; bases outside the gene matches: 9.

The chain links TRBV7-9 to TRBJ2-2; possible D gene TRBD2, 8 bases. The CDR3 is made up of 16 amino acids. Germline CDR1 reads SEHNR; CDR2 reads FQNEAQ (reference sequence). V lost 5 bases and J 0 bases, leaving 13 bases between the germline ends. The CDR3 spells CASSHRGLANTGELFF. In DNA, the CDR3 is TGTGCCAGCAGCCACAGGGGACTAGCGAACACCGGGGAGCTGTTTTTT. Complete variable domain (other parts from reference TRBV7-9 and TRBJ2-2): DTGVSQNPRHKITKRGQNVTFRCDPISEHNRLYWYRQTLGQGPEFLTYFQNEAQLEKSRLLSDRFSAERPKGSFSTLEIQRTEQGDSAMYLCASSHRGLANTGELFFGEGSRLTVL.

This clone was counted a few times. Different DNA sequences within this sample yield the same CDR3. The chain joins TRBV9 to TRBJ2-3; D unclear. CDR1 and CDR2 from the germline V gene are SGDLS and YYNGEE. V shed 2 bases and J shed 1 base, with 5 bases lying between them. This CDR3 region has 13 residues. The DNA for the CDR3 is TGTGCCAGCAGCGTTGACCGCACAGATACGCAGTATTTT. Residues: CASSVDRTDTQYF.

This clone was found a few times. This chain uses TRBV30 with TRBJ1-2; tentatively, D is TRBD1 (5 bases). V shed 3 bases and J shed 5 bases, with 16 bases lying between them. The CDR3 has 14 amino acids. Germline CDR1 reads GTSNPN; CDR2 reads SVGIG (reference sequence). The CDR3 protein is CAWRRSGGGYGYTF. As DNA, the CDR3 is TGTGCCTGGAGAAGATCCGGGGGAGGGTATGGCTACACCTTC.

This clone was detected only a few times. The rearrangement links TRBV5-6 to TRBJ2-5, with D perhaps TRBD1 (5 bases). Germline CDR1 is SGHDT and CDR2 is YYEEEE. V was shortened by 5 bases and J by 1 base, with 6 bases between the two germline ends. The CDR3 loop spans 12 amino acids. DNA of the CDR3: TGTGCCAGCAGTAGGGGCCAAGAGACCCAGTACTTC. Amino acid sequence: CASSRGQETQYF.

This chain connects TRBV30 to TRBJ1-2; D might be TRBD1 (6 bases). This CDR3 has 14 residues. V dropped 3 bases and J dropped 7 bases, with 18 bases sitting between them. CDR1 is GTSNPN and CDR2 is SVGIG in the germline V gene (reference sequence). The chain's CDR3 is CAWRGSLGARGYTF. The CDR3 nucleotides are TGTGCCTGGAGAGGCTCGTTGGGGGCCCGTGGCTACACCTTC.

This chain links TRBV5-1 with TRBJ2-3, with D tentatively TRBD2 (6 bases). The V end was cut by 4 bases, the J end by 2 bases, with 11 bases between. Germline V gene sequence: CDR1 SGHRS, CDR2 YFSETQ. CDR3 length: 14 amino acids. The DNA for the CDR3 is TGCGCCAGCAGCCCTCGGGGGACCACAGATACGCAGTATTTT. It yields the protein CASSPRGTTDTQYF.